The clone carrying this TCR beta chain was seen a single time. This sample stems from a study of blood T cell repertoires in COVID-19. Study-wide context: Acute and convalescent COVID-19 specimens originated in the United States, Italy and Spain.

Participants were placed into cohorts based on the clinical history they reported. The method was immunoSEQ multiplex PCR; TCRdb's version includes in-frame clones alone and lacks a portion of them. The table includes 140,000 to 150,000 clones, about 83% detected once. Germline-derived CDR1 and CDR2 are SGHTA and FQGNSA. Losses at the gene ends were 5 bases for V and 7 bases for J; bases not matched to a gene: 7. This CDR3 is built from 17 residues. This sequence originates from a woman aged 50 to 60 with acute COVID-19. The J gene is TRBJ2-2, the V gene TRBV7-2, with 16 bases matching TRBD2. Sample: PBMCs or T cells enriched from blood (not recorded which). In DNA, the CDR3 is TGTGCCAGCAGCCAAGGGGGACTAGCGGGAGGGGACGGGGAGCTGTTTTTT. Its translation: CASSQGGLAGGDGELFF.